Reported below is one TCR beta chain. Its antigen is undetermined. A second PCR of roughly 7 to 11 cycles used a sample-barcoded 5' primer and a J-beta primer mix. TCRdb passed the 5' RACE reads through MiXCR, listing each CDR3 protein once. This sample has just over 800,000 distinct CDR3 sequences, with 60% to 80% found just once. Looked up from germline, CDR1 is DFQATT and CDR2 is SNEGSKA (reference sequence). The CDR3 length is 16 residues. The J segment lost 0 bases and the V segment lost 6 bases, leaving 10 bases of the junction unmatched. These data come from a study of blood T cells in healthy people across ages. Study conclusions and caveats: Reliance upon unsorted PBMCs precluded definitive naive versus antigen-experienced comparison. More naive CD4+ cells and higher diversity marked long-lived donors relative to aged donors.

The source material was blood. The sequence came from a man aged 30 to 45 in good health. V and J are TRBV20-1 and TRBJ1-4, with 7 nucleotides matching TRBD1. The DNA for the CDR3 is TGCAGTGCCAGCAGGCAGGGGGTTGCAACTAATGAAAAACTGTTTTTT. Translating gives CSASRQGVATNEKLFF.